This T cell receptor (beta chain) is drawn from a study of blood T cell repertoires in COVID-19. Study background: Samples taken during acute and convalescent COVID-19 were collected in the United States, Italy and Spain. Sources were T cells, B-cell-depleted T cells, or PBMCs; the material itself was cDNA or gDNA.

Authors' analysis steps: Counts of nucleated cells, estimated from reference gene primer amplification, were obtained. The protocol was immunoSEQ multiplex PCR, while the TCRdb copy is restricted to in-frame clones and leaves out a portion. The V and J calls and clone size come from that table; D and trimming were worked out from the DNA. This table has 80,000 or so clones, roughly 90% appearing once. Trimming removed 1 base from V and 9 bases from J; junction bases left unmatched: 8. CDR3 length: 15 residues. CDR1 is SGHRS and CDR2 is YFSETQ in the germline V gene. The sequenced material came from peripheral blood. This receptor was identified in a middle-aged man with acute or convalescent COVID-19. This rearrangement joins TRBV5-1 to TRBJ2-1; 9 positions match TRBD2. In nucleotides, the CDR3 is TGCGCCAGCAGCTTGCGGCCTAGCGGGGAAGGTGAGCAGTTCTTC. As protein: CASSLRPSGEGEQFF.